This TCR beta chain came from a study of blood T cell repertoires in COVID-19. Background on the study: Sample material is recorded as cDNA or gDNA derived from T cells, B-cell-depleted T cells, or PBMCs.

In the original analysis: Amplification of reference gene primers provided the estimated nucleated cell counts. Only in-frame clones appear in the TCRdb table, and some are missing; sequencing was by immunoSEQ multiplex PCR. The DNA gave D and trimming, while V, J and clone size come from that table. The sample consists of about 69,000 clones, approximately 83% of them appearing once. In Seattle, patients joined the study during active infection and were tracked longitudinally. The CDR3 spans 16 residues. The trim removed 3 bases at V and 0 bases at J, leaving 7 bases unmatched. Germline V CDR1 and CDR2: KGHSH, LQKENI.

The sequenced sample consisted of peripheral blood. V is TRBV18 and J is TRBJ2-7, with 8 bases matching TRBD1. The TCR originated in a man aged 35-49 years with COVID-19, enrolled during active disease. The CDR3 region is CASSPMRQGSSYEQYF. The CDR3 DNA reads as TGTGCCAGCTCACCCATGAGACAGGGGAGCTCCTACGAGCAGTACTTC.